This TCR beta chain came from a study of T cell repertoires in cytomegalovirus infection. The overall study: Both a matching HLA type and CMV infection were indicated by public TCR beta signatures. Study observations and caveats: Carriers of CMV and the relevant HLA type were discriminated by public TCR beta frequency. It was HLA-C-restricted CMV-specific TCR beta clonotypes that dominated the response ex vivo.

TCRdb re-called the reads with MiXCR, one entry per CDR3 protein. The table has about a million distinct CDR3 sequences, roughly 30% seen once. Regarding this clonotype: The target antigen is unknown.

The CDR3 loop spans 15 amino acids. The germline V and J ends were trimmed by 3 bases and 3 bases, with 13 bases remaining between them. Germline lookup yields CDR1 SGHAT and CDR2 FQNNGV. The source material was cultured CD8+ T cells from PBMCs, sampled from culture after CMV antigen stimulation. The J gene is TRBJ2-3, the V gene TRBV11-2, with D perhaps TRBD2 (6 bases). The receptor was isolated from a human donor in good health (CMV status not recorded). Some clones in this sample may be carry-over from other donors' samples. The CDR3 DNA reads as TGTGCCAGCAGCTTCGGAGGGCGGTTAACAGATACGCAGTATTTT. Translating gives CASSFGGRLTDTQYF.